This entry lists 30 T cell receptor beta chains sequenced from one sample in a study of CD8+ T cells in alopecia areata. Reverse transcription of extracted RNA yielded cDNA, which provided the sequencing template. Generated by immunoSEQ multiplex PCR, the TCRdb table keeps only in-frame clones and is missing some. The sample presents 250,000 or so clones, none singletons. Pooled cutaneous lymph node cells were sorted using CD4, CD8alpha, NKG2D, NKG2ACE and other markers. Specimen: CD4+ T cells sorted from a lymph node. These receptors were taken from a C3H/HeJ mouse with alopecia areata. The mouse strain carries the MHC haplotype H2-k.

This clone was seen repeatedly, ten times or more. The genes and germline here are from mouse. The DNA ends 4 residues before the CDR3 does, and the rest of the CDR3 is filled in from the germline J gene. This chain links TRBV17 with TRBJ2-2, with 7 nucleotides matching TRBD1. The V gene's germline CDR1 is MNHDT and CDR2 YYDKIL. Unmatched junction bases numbered 2, after V lost 9 bases and J lost 4 bases. This CDR3 contains 12 residues. The CDR3 DNA, read in part, is TGTGCTAGGACAGGGTTCACCGGG. This translates into CARTGFTG. The CDR3 reads in full as CARTGFTGQLYF.

As for this clone: Each gene name is a mouse one. The read ends 4 residues early relative to the CDR3; the germline J gene fills the gap. The same CDR3 is also encoded by other DNA sequences in this sample. This chain uses TRBV31 with TRBJ2-3; 7 bases are shared with TRBD2. J lost 0 bases, V lost 1 base, and 4 bases had no gene match. The germline gives CDR1 GKSSPN, CDR2 SITVG. The CDR3 runs to 15 residues. The CDR3 protein is CAWSRGGASAETLYF. The part of the CDR3 DNA that was read is TGTGCCTGGAGTCGGGGGGGAGCTAGTGCAGAA.

In its sample, this clone was seen a few times. Gene names follow the mouse nomenclature. The sequenced fragment ends 4 residues before the CDR3 boundary, so the rest is inferred from the germline J gene. The rearrangement joins TRBV31 to TRBJ2-5, with 7 bases matching TRBD2. Germline CDR1 is GKSSPN and CDR2 is SITVG. The CDR3 contains 15 residues. The ends lost 0 bases at V and 0 bases at J; junction bases unmatched: 3. The CDR3 protein is CAWSLGGDNQDTQYF. CDR3 DNA, as far as it was read: TGTGCCTGGAGTCTGGGGGGGGATAACCAAGAC. Full variable domain (remainder filled in from reference TRBV31 and TRBJ2-5): AQTIHQWPVAEIKAVGSPLSLGCTIKGKSSPNLYWYWQATGGTLQQLFYSITVGQVESVVQLNLSASRPKDDQFILSTEKLLLSHSGFYLCAWSLGGDNQDTQYFGPGTRLLVL.

Notes on this clone: The germline and genes are mouse ones. The CDR3 end is not reached by the read, which stops 4 residues before it; the germline J gene fills it in. This chain links TRBV5 with TRBJ1-2; D remains ambiguous. Germline CDR1 is LGHNA and CDR2 is YNLKQL (reference sequence). CDR3 length: 14 amino acids. V was trimmed by 3 bases and J by 0 bases, leaving 8 bases between them. The CDR3 protein is CASSQTSANSDYTF. The covered CDR3 bases are TGTGCCAGCAGCCAGACATCTGCAAACTCC.

Points on this clone: Mouse gene names and germline throughout. The read is 4 residues too short to cover the CDR3 end, so that end is filled in from the germline J gene. J is TRBJ1-2 and V is TRBV13-1, with D unclear. The V gene lost 0 bases and the J gene lost 0 bases, with 9 bases spanning the gap. The CDR3 covers 15 residues. Germline CDR1 NSHNY, CDR2 SYGAGN. CDR3 DNA (partial): TGTGCCAGCAGTGATGCCCTCACAACAAACTCC. Translating gives CASSDALTTNS. The CDR3 reads in full as CASSDALTTNSDYTF.

A note on this clone: Mouse names are used for the genes. The read terminates 4 residues before the CDR3 end, so the remaining end is supplied by the germline J gene. The V and J genes are TRBV5 and TRBJ1-2; 10 nucleotides line up with TRBD1. This CDR3 is 15 amino acids long. With 2 bases clipped from V and 3 bases from J, the junction kept 3 bases outside the gene matches. The V gene's germline CDR1 is LGHNA and CDR2 YNLKQL (reference sequence). This CDR3 reads CASSQPGQGYSDYTF. The CDR3 DNA, read in part, is TGTGCCAGCAGCCAACCGGGACAGGGGTACTCC.

This clone was seen a handful of times. Gene names denote mouse genes. The read comes to an end 4 residues before the CDR3 does, leaving the germline J gene to fill in the end. The same CDR3 can be traced to other DNA sequences in this sample. This rearrangement joins TRBV13-1 to TRBJ2-3, with D perhaps TRBD2 (7 bases). The CDR3 has 15 residues. The germline CDR1 and CDR2 sequences are NSHNY and SYGAGN. Trimming stripped 1 base from V and 3 bases from J, with 12 bases between. The CDR3 bases that were read are TGTGCCAGCAGTGATCGGGGGGCGGGAGCAGAA. This translates into CASSDRGAGAE. The entire CDR3 protein is CASSDRGAGAETLYF.

To note about this clone: Genes here carry mouse names. The read stops 4 residues short of the end of the CDR3; the missing end is completed from the germline J gene. This chain joins TRBV1 and TRBJ2-2, with D perhaps matching TRBD2 (6 bases). Trimming removed 4 bases at V and 6 bases at J, with 6 bases between. CDR1 is NSQYPW and CDR2 is LRSPGD in the germline V gene (reference sequence). This CDR3 has 12 amino acids. The CDR3 sequence is CTCSGGAGQLYF. The DNA read from the CDR3 is TGCACCTGCAGTGGGGGGGCCGGG. The full variable domain, rest sourced from reference TRBV1 and TRBJ2-2, is VTLLEQNPRWRLVPRGQAVNLRCILKNSQYPWMSWYQQDLQKQLQWLFTLRSPGDKEVKSLPGADYLATRVTDTELRLQVANMSQGRTLYCTCSGGAGQLYFGEGSKLTVL.

As regards this clone: Gene names and germline match the mouse. The read ends 3 residues shy of where the CDR3 ends; the end is completed using the germline J gene. This chain links TRBV5 with TRBJ1-6; a possible D gene is TRBD1 (5 bases). TRBJ1-6 is assigned to the ORF class and has an uncertain function. Germline loops: CDR1 LGHNA, CDR2 YNLKQL (reference sequence). Trimming removed 1 base from V and 6 bases from J, with 10 bases in between. CDR3 length: 15 residues. The CDR3 DNA, read in part, is TGTGCCAGCAGCCAAGTGGGGGAGGGTAATTCGCCC. This sequence encodes CASSQVGEGNSP. The CDR3 reads in full as CASSQVGEGNSPLYF.

This clone was picked up a small number of times. Germline and genes: mouse. The read halts 4 residues ahead of the CDR3 end, with the missing end drawn from the germline J gene. This chain connects TRBV5 to TRBJ2-7; possible D gene TRBD2, 6 bases. The germline V and J ends were trimmed by 0 bases and 2 bases, with 11 bases remaining between them. This CDR3 contains 15 residues. Germline V CDR1 and CDR2: LGHNA, YNLKQL (reference sequence). CDR3 DNA, as far as it was read: TGTGCCAGCAGCCAAGATTGGGGGACCACCTAT. It encodes CASSQDWGTTY. The entire CDR3 sequence reads CASSQDWGTTYEQYF.

This clone was counted a few times. All gene names here are mouse names. The read ends 4 residues early relative to the CDR3; the germline J gene fills the gap. At the DNA level, this CDR3 is encoded by other sequences in the same sample as well. The rearrangement joins TRBV1 to TRBJ2-5, with D perhaps matching TRBD2 (6 bases). The CDR3 totals 14 residues. From germline, CDR1 is NSQYPW and CDR2 LRSPGD (reference sequence). Partial CDR3 DNA: TGCACCTGCAGTGCAGACTGGGGCAGGGAC. This gives the protein CTCSADWGRD. In full, the CDR3 is CTCSADWGRDTQYF.

As concerns this clone: Gene names are the mouse ones. CDR3 DNA, as far as it was read: TGTGCCAGCAGTATCAGTCGGGGACAGAACTATGCT. Translated, it gives CASSISRGQNYA. The whole CDR3 reads CASSISRGQNYAEQFF. The chain carries TRBV19 and TRBJ2-1, with TRBD1 identical over 7 bases. With the read ending 4 residues before the CDR3 end, the germline J gene is used to fill in that end. V lost 2 bases and J lost 1; bases outside the gene matches: 6. Germline loops: CDR1 FNHDT, CDR2 SITEND (reference sequence). There are 16 residues in the CDR3.

This clone was picked up a small number of times. Mouse names are used for the genes. The CDR3 end falls 4 residues outside the read, so it is completed with the germline J gene. V gene TRBV1 combines with J gene TRBJ2-5; D not certain. The CDR3 length is 13 residues. Germline values: CDR1 NSQYPW, CDR2 LRSPGD (reference sequence). Partial CDR3 DNA: TGCACCTGCAGTGCAGATGAGGGAGAC. Residues: CTCSADEGD. The full-length CDR3 reads as CTCSADEGDTQYF.

This clone was picked up a small number of times. Here the gene names and germline are mouse. The read finishes 4 residues shy of the CDR3 end, and the germline J gene is used to complete it. The sample carries other DNA sequences with the same CDR3. The rearrangement uses TRBV31 and TRBJ2-5; 8 bases map to TRBD2. The CDR3 is 14 amino acids. Germline V lookup: CDR1 GKSSPN, CDR2 SITVG. V lost 0 bases, J lost 3 bases, and 2 bases stayed unmatched. The sequenced part of the CDR3 DNA is TGTGCCTGGAGTCTGGGGGGGGCACAAGAC. It encodes CAWSLGGAQD. The full CDR3 sequence reads CAWSLGGAQDTQYF.

Notes on this clone: Mouse gene names and germline throughout. Read coverage stops 4 residues before the CDR3 terminus; the germline J gene supplies the remainder. Other DNA sequences in this sample translate to the same CDR3. This chain connects TRBV19 to TRBJ2-1; TRBD2 matches at 8 bases. CDR1 and CDR2 from the germline V gene are FNHDT and SITEND (reference sequence). With V trimmed by 1 base and J by 3 bases, 3 bases remained unmatched. The CDR3 sequence is 15 residues long. The part of the CDR3 DNA that was read is TGTGCCAGCAGTATACCTGGGGGGAGCTATGCT. Amino acid sequence: CASSIPGGSYA. The complete CDR3 sequence is CASSIPGGSYAEQFF.

This clone was picked up a small number of times. Germline and genes: mouse. The CDR3 goes on 4 residues after the read ends, and that part is filled in from the germline J gene. This same CDR3 is encoded by further DNA sequences in the sample. The chain joins TRBV13-1 to TRBJ2-5; 9 bases fit TRBD1. Germline lookup yields CDR1 NSHNY and CDR2 SYGAGN. The CDR3 extends over 13 amino acids. The CDR3: CASSGQGRDTQYF. CDR3 DNA (partial): TGTGCCAGCAGCGGACAGGGGAGAGAC.

A remark on this clone: Genes and germline come from the mouse. The same CDR3 is also encoded by other DNA sequences in this sample. Partial CDR3 DNA: TGCACCTGCAGTCTCCCGGGACAGCAAGAC. Its protein is CTCSLPGQQD. The full CDR3 sequence reads CTCSLPGQQDTQYF. The chain joins TRBV1 to TRBJ2-5; TRBD1 matches at 7 bases. The CDR3 goes on 4 residues after the read ends, and that part is filled in from the germline J gene. The CDR3 runs 14 residues. Trimming at V came to 5 bases and at J to 3 bases, leaving 5 bases not matched to a gene. Germline assignment: CDR1 NSQYPW and CDR2 LRSPGD (reference sequence).

A word on this clone: Germline and genes: mouse. The read comes to an end 4 residues before the CDR3 does, leaving the germline J gene to fill in the end. The gene calls are TRBV13-3 and TRBJ2-5; 8 bases agree with TRBD1. The CDR3 has 14 amino acids. The ends lost 0 bases at V and 3 bases at J; junction bases unmatched: 0. The germline V gene has CDR1 NNHDY and CDR2 SYVADS. CDR3 residues: CASSDGTGQDTQYF. The covered CDR3 bases are TGTGCCAGCAGTGATGGGACAGGGCAAGAC.

This clone was counted between two and nine times. Gene names are mouse gene names. The CDR3 DNA, read in part, is TGTGCCTGGAGTCTATTGGGAGGGACAAAAAACTCC. Translating it yields CAWSLLGGTKNS. The entire CDR3 is CAWSLLGGTKNSDYTF. This chain connects TRBV31 to TRBJ1-2; TRBD1 might be the D (6 bases). The CDR3 end falls 4 residues outside the read, so it is completed with the germline J gene. This CDR3 has 16 amino acids. Per the germline V gene, CDR1 is GKSSPN and CDR2 is SITVG. Trimming stripped 0 bases from V and 1 base from J, with 15 bases between.

Only a few counts were recorded for this clone. This may be a read error: a much more frequent sequence differs by one nucleotide. Gene names and germline refer to mouse. Read coverage stops 4 residues before the CDR3 terminus; the germline J gene supplies the remainder. This same CDR3 is encoded by further DNA sequences in the sample. The chain links TRBV19 to TRBJ1-2; a weak D match, TRBD1 (6 bases). V dropped 5 bases and J dropped 0 bases, with 11 bases sitting between them. This CDR3 comprises 14 residues. Per germline, CDR1 FNHDT and CDR2 SITEND (reference sequence). The covered CDR3 bases are TGTGCCAGCAGCCGGGACAATGCAAACTCC. This gives the protein CASSRDNANS. The whole CDR3 is CASSRDNANSDYTF.

On this clone itself: Gene names denote mouse genes. The CDR3 end falls 4 residues outside the read, so it is completed with the germline J gene. The V call is TRBV31, the J call TRBJ1-2; TRBD1 agrees at 12 bases. Germline assignment: CDR1 GKSSPN and CDR2 SITVG. V lost 5 bases, J lost 4 bases, and 5 bases stayed unmatched. The CDR3 totals 14 residues. CDR3 loop: CAWGDRGHGSDYTF. CDR3 DNA (partial): TGTGCCTGGGGGGACAGGGGGCATGGCTCC.

Regarding this clone: Gene names are the mouse ones. With the read ending 4 residues before the CDR3 end, the germline J gene is used to fill in that end. Other nucleotide sequences in the sample specify the same CDR3. This rearrangement joins TRBV5 to TRBJ2-7; TRBD2 agrees at 7 bases. Germline V CDR1 and CDR2: LGHNA, YNLKQL (reference sequence). The J segment lost 3 bases and the V segment lost 0 bases, leaving 2 bases of the junction unmatched. CDR3 length equals 14 residues. The part of the CDR3 DNA that was read is TGTGCCAGCAGCCAAGAAACTGGGGACTAT. It translates to CASSQETGDY. The complete CDR3 reads CASSQETGDYEQYF.

This clone has only a few counts. Gene names denote mouse genes. The sequenced fragment ends 4 residues before the CDR3 boundary, so the rest is inferred from the germline J gene. The chain carries TRBV1 and TRBJ1-1; D is possibly TRBD1 (6 bases). The germline gives CDR1 NSQYPW, CDR2 LRSPGD (reference sequence). Between the trimmed V and J ends, which lost 4 bases and 0 bases, there was a span of 12 bases. This CDR3 has 15 residues. The CDR3 loop reads CTCSGGAVANTEVFF. Incomplete CDR3 DNA: TGCACCTGCAGTGGGGGGGCAGTTGCAAACACA.

Concerning this clone itself: A much larger clone is a single base away; this may be a read error. All gene names here are mouse names. The observed sequence ends 4 residues before the CDR3 terminus, with the missing tail filled in from the germline J gene. The chain uses TRBV5 and TRBJ2-5, with 10 bases lining up with TRBD1. The germline CDR1 and CDR2 sequences are LGHNA and YNLKQL (reference sequence). The CDR3 extends over 13 amino acids. CDR3 bases read: TGTGCCAGCAGTGGACAGGGGGAAGAC. It codes for CASSGQGED. The CDR3 in its entirety is CASSGQGEDTQYF.

A word on this clone: Gene names denote mouse genes. The CDR3 goes on 4 residues after the read ends, and that part is filled in from the germline J gene. Additional DNA sequences in this sample encode the identical CDR3. V usage is TRBV13-1 and J usage is TRBJ2-3; TRBD1 agrees at 9 bases. V trimming: 5 bases; J trimming: 0 bases; junction bases outside the gene matches: 1. Germline-derived CDR1 and CDR2 are NSHNY and SYGAGN. CDR3 length: 14 amino acids. The CDR3 DNA, read in part, is TGTGCCAGCAGAACAGGGGGCAGTGCAGAA. Its translation is CASRTGGSAE. The entire CDR3 protein is CASRTGGSAETLYF.

Comment on this clone: All gene names here are mouse names. The read falls 4 residues short of the CDR3 end, and the missing part is taken from the germline J gene. V is TRBV5 and J is TRBJ2-2; 10 positions agree with TRBD2. The germline V gene has CDR1 LGHNA and CDR2 YNLKQL (reference sequence). CDR3 length: 17 amino acids. V lost 1 base to trimming and J lost 4 bases; unmatched junction nucleotides: 6. The CDR3: CASSQGPLGGLTGQLYF. Partial CDR3 DNA: TGTGCCAGCAGCCAAGGTCCGCTGGGGGGGCTCACCGGG.

To note about this clone: Gene names follow the mouse nomenclature. The read stops 4 residues short of the end of the CDR3; the missing end is completed from the germline J gene. V usage is TRBV12-1 and J usage is TRBJ2-1; D not resolved. Germline loops: CDR1 SGHSN, CDR2 HYEKVE. The CDR3 contains 11 residues. The CDR3 DNA, read in part, is TGTGCCAGCTCTCTCATGGCT. Translating gives CASSLMA. The complete CDR3 sequence is CASSLMAEQFF. The variable domain in full, completed from reference TRBV12-1 and TRBJ2-1, reads DSGVVQSPRHIIKEKGGRSVLTCIPISGHSNVVWYQQTLGKELKFLIQHYEKVERDKGFLPSRFSVQQFDDYHSEMNMSALELEDSAMYFCASSLMAEQFFGPGTRLTVL.

Of note for this clone: Each gene name is a mouse one. The CDR3 end is not reached by the read, which stops 4 residues before it; the germline J gene fills it in. This rearrangement joins TRBV19 to TRBJ2-5; 9 nucleotides agree with TRBD2. CDR1 is FNHDT, CDR2 SITEND, per germline (reference sequence). V dropped 5 bases and J dropped 2; count of bases not matched to a gene: 6. The CDR3 contains 15 residues. Partial CDR3 DNA: TGTGCCAGCAGCCTCCGACTGGGGGCCCAAGAC. It codes for CASSLRLGAQD. The full CDR3 protein reads CASSLRLGAQDTQYF.

Regarding this clone: Gene names are the mouse ones. The CDR3 end is not reached by the read, which stops 4 residues before it; the germline J gene fills it in. The chain couples TRBV13-1 to TRBJ2-3, with 7 bases that match TRBD1. CDR1 is NSHNY and CDR2 is SYGAGN in the germline V gene. The CDR3 sequence is 14 residues long. V gave up 5 bases and J gave up 0 bases; unmatched junction bases: 3. The CDR3 DNA, read in part, is TGTGCCAGCAGCCGGGACAGAAGTGCAGAA. Residues: CASSRDRSAE. The CDR3, in full, reads CASSRDRSAETLYF.

As concerns this clone: The gene symbols are mouse symbols. The part of the CDR3 DNA that was read is TGTGCCTGGGGCGCGACAGGGGAC. This codes for CAWGATGD. The complete CDR3 protein is CAWGATGDTQYF. V and J are TRBV31 and TRBJ2-5, with TRBD1 identical over 7 bases. The CDR3 is cut off 4 residues early in the read; its end comes from the germline J gene. CDR3 size: 12 residues. Germline CDR1 GKSSPN, CDR2 SITVG.